This T cell receptor (beta chain) was found in a study of molecular identifiers for immune sequencing clone quantification. The study's findings and limits: One cell's worth of spiked Jurkat TCR RNA was reportedly detectable among 1 million or so naive cells. It was shown that clones above 20 RNA copies held over 98% of effector molecules, but under 1% in naive cells.

Previously reported methods and listed TCR primers produced the bulk TCR libraries. TCRdb used MiXCR to reprocess the PCR reads, holding one entry per CDR3 protein. Found here are about half a million distinct CDR3 sequences, about a fifth of them singletons; the top ten hold more than 0.8%. This clonotype was observed many times. Its antigen is currently unknown. Sequenced material: naive CD8+ T cells from blood, with Jurkat cell RNA spiked in. Subset indicated: FACS-sorted CD8+CD4-CCR7+CD45RA+ naive T cells. The source of this sequence is a human donor in good health. Some libraries in this study had Jurkat cell RNA spiked in.

Here the CDR3 reads CASSSFGTANYEQYF. The CDR3 nucleotides read TGTGCCAGCAGCTCTTTTGGGACAGCCAACTACGAGCAGTACTTC. The chain couples TRBV7-2 to TRBJ2-7; 7 bases map to TRBD1. V was clipped by 4 bases and J by 3 bases; unmatched bases: 9. The V gene's germline CDR1 is SGHTA and CDR2 FQGNSA. This CDR3 comprises 15 residues.